This paragraph covers one T cell receptor beta chain sequence. One end of the junction is discordant with germline, which a read error may explain. This entry is derived from a study of T-cell reconstitution after alpha-beta-depleted transplantation in children. There are 15 residues in the CDR3. Germline V lookup: CDR1 SGHTA, CDR2 FQGNSA. Preparation of the TCRbeta library involved a method that used unique molecular identifiers. TCRdb fed the PCR reads into MiXCR, producing one record per CDR3 protein. The profile covers some 460,000 distinct CDR3 sequences, with roughly 15% appearing a single time and approximately 29% taken by the ten largest.

The material sequenced was PBMCs, mostly from graft donor cells, taken 360 days after TCRalphabeta/CD19-depleted stem cell transplant. The rearrangement joins TRBV7-2 to TRBJ2-3, with 13 nucleotides matching TRBD2. This receptor was obtained from a boy under three years old who had a stem cell transplant for Wiskott-Aldrich syndrome, so the T cells may come from the graft donor. For the CDR3, the DNA is TGTGCCAGCAGCTTTCTGCCGGGACTAGCGGGAAAGTCAGATTTT. It yields the protein CASSFLPGLAGKSDF.